The T cell receptor (beta chain) under discussion was sequenced for a study of PD-1 blockade in classical Hodgkin lymphoma. Every patient was affected by relapse after autologous stem cell transplantation, while exposure to brentuximab vedotin was not uniform. The table came from immunoSEQ multiplex PCR; TCRdb's copy has only in-frame clones and leaves some out. Here the sample spans approximately 60,000 clones, approximately 88% being singletons. As concerns this clone: Its specificity is not known.

Germline CDR1 reads SGHTA; CDR2 reads FQGNSA. V lost 6 bases, J lost 2 bases, and 10 bases lay in between. The CDR3 has 13 residues. Study-level findings and limits: Baseline diversity was lower in partial responders and progressors than complete responders.

The sequenced sample was peripheral blood mononuclear cells (PBMCs), obtained at baseline. The clonotype originates from a human donor with classical Hodgkin lymphoma. The chain links TRBV7-2 to TRBJ1-2; weak D call: TRBD1 (5 bases). CDR3 DNA sequence: TGTGCCAGCAGAAAAGACAGAAACTATGGCTACACCTTC. Residues: CASRKDRNYGYTF.